A single sample is the source of the 23 T cell receptor beta chains below, sequenced in a study of blood T cell repertoires in COVID-19. Here immunoSEQ multiplex PCR was the method, and the copy in TCRdb shows in-frame clones only, minus some. The top ten hold 5.7% of the sample, which has over 200,000 clones, approximately 82% seen once. Sequencing used peripheral blood. Receptors were obtained from an older man with acute or convalescent COVID-19.

The count of this clone is one. The chain couples TRBV3-1 (or the pseudogene TRBV3-2) to TRBJ2-2; 9 nucleotides agree with TRBD2. CDR3 length: 15 amino acids. Germline V gives CDR1 LGHDT, CDR2 YNNKEL (reference sequence). With 4 bases clipped from V and 7 bases from J, the junction kept 7 bases outside the gene matches. For the CDR3, the DNA is TGTGCCAGCAGCCTCCCGGGACTAGCTAACGGGGAGCTGTTTTTT. It encodes CASSLPGLANGELFF.

V and J are TRBV2 and TRBJ2-1, with 8 nucleotides matching TRBD2. The CDR3 is made up of 17 amino acids. V lost 7 bases and J lost 7; bases outside the gene matches: 18. The germline CDR1 and CDR2 sequences are SNHLY and FYNNEI. The CDR3 here is CASTTSPPGGPINEQFF. For the CDR3, the DNA is TGTGCCAGCACCACATCACCCCCGGGAGGGCCTATAAATGAGCAGTTCTTC.

The chain recombines TRBV9 with TRBJ2-1, with D possibly matching TRBD2 (6 bases). The CDR3 consists of 14 residues. V was shortened by 6 bases and J by 3 bases, with 13 bases between the two germline ends. Germline V gene lookup returns CDR1 SGDLS and CDR2 YYNGEE. The CDR3 loop reads CASNQRAGYNEQFF. CDR3 sequence (DNA): TGTGCCAGCAACCAAAGAGCGGGCTACAATGAGCAGTTCTTC.

The gene calls are TRBV5-1 and TRBJ2-3, with 8 bases identical to TRBD2. Germline CDR1 is SGHRS and CDR2 is YFSETQ. Trimming at V came to 4 bases and at J to 1 base, leaving 8 bases not matched to a gene. The CDR3 has 16 residues. The CDR3 loop reads CASSLVLAERTDTQYF. The CDR3 DNA reads TGCGCCAGCAGCCTAGTACTAGCGGAACGCACAGATACGCAGTATTTT.

The V call is TRBV5-1, the J call TRBJ1-2; tentative D call: TRBD1 (6 bases). Germline-derived CDR1 and CDR2 are SGHRS and YFSETQ. The CDR3 sequence is 16 residues long. Trimming pared 1 base from V and 7 bases from J, leaving 20 bases between. This chain's CDR3 is CASSLTPNRDLVGYTF. The CDR3 DNA reads TGCGCCAGCAGCTTGACTCCGAACAGGGATTTAGTTGGCTACACCTTC.

As to this clone: At the DNA level, this CDR3 is encoded by other sequences in the same sample as well. The chain employs TRBV18 and TRBJ1-5; D perhaps matches TRBD1 (5 bases). Trimming took off 0 bases at V and 4 bases at J, with 10 bases between the two ends. The CDR3 is made up of 15 amino acids. The germline CDR1 and CDR2 sequences are KGHSH and LQKENI. CDR3 bases: TGTGCCAGCTCACCACCCCCCGGGGGGAATCAGCCCCAGCATTTT. It codes for CASSPPPGGNQPQHF.

The rearrangement joins TRBV3-1 (or the pseudogene TRBV3-2) to TRBJ2-3; 7 bases are a match to TRBD2. This CDR3 has 17 amino acids. J lost 2 bases, V lost 3 bases, and 11 bases had no gene match. Germline V gene sequence: CDR1 LGHDT, CDR2 YNNKEL (reference sequence). The CDR3 coding sequence is TGTGCCAGCAGCCAGCCCTTGACTAGCTCAGCCACAGATACGCAGTATTTT. Protein: CASSQPLTSSATDTQYF.

The chain combines TRBV5-1 with TRBJ2-7; 10 bases agree with TRBD2. V lost 4 bases to trimming and J lost 2 bases; unmatched junction nucleotides: 3. This CDR3 comprises 14 residues. Germline loops: CDR1 SGHRS, CDR2 YFSETQ. The chain's CDR3 is CASSPSGGTYEQYF. The CDR3 region has the DNA TGCGCCAGCAGCCCTAGCGGGGGTACCTACGAGCAGTACTTC.

At least ten counts were recorded for this clone. The sample holds other DNA sequences that translate to the same CDR3. The CDR3 sequence is CASSLQGASGELFF. The CDR3 DNA follows: TGCGCCAGCAGTTTACAGGGGGCGTCCGGGGAGCTGTTTTTT. The genes are TRBV5-1 and TRBJ2-2, with 9 bases aligning to TRBD1. After removal of 5 bases from V and 6 bases from J, the junction contained 5 bases not matched to a gene. The CDR3 contains 14 residues. Germline V gene sequence: CDR1 SGHRS, CDR2 YFSETQ.

This rearrangement joins TRBV7-8 to TRBJ2-2; D is ambiguous. The V gene's germline CDR1 is SGHVS and CDR2 FQNEAQ. V gave up 1 base and J gave up 4 bases, with 22 bases separating them. The CDR3 contains 19 residues. Here the CDR3 reads CASSLGGRRGTRGTGELFF. Here the CDR3 DNA reads TGTGCCAGCAGCTTAGGTGGTCGTCGTGGAACCCGAGGCACCGGGGAGCTGTTTTTT.

This clone was seen a single time. The V and J genes are TRBV7-3 and TRBJ1-6; 9 positions match TRBD1. Germline V gene sequence: CDR1 SGHTA, CDR2 FQGTGA. Trimming removed 4 bases from V and 9 bases from J; junction bases left unmatched: 1. CDR3 length: 13 amino acids. The CDR3 bases are TGTGCCAGCAGCTCGACAGGGGGTTCACCCCTCCACTTT. It specifies CASSSTGGSPLHF.

The V call is TRBV10-1, the J call TRBJ1-3; TRBD1 matches 9 bases. V trimming: 2 bases; J trimming: 0 bases; junction bases outside the gene matches: 5. Germline lookup yields CDR1 WNHNN and CDR2 SYGVQD (reference sequence). The CDR3 has 17 residues. This chain's CDR3 is CASSETGQGRSGNTIYF. CDR3 coding DNA: TGCGCCAGCAGTGAGACGGGACAGGGCCGCTCTGGAAACACCATATATTTT.

V usage is TRBV5-1 and J usage is TRBJ1-6; D is unresolved. There are 15 residues in the CDR3. Germline lookup yields CDR1 SGHRS and CDR2 YFSETQ. Trimming removed 0 bases from V and 2 bases from J, with 6 bases in between. The CDR3 spells CASSLAGAYNSPLHF. The CDR3 DNA sequence: TGCGCCAGCAGCTTGGCCGGGGCCTATAATTCACCCCTCCACTTT.

As DNA, the CDR3 is TGCGCCAGCAGCCCGACAGGGGGGGACACCGGGGAGCTGTTTTTT. This translates into CASSPTGGDTGELFF. J is TRBJ2-2 and V is TRBV5-1; 9 bases line up with TRBD1. The CDR3 consists of 15 residues. CDR1 and CDR2 from the germline V gene are SGHRS and YFSETQ. V lost 4 bases and J lost 3; bases outside the gene matches: 4.

The rearrangement uses TRBV5-1 and TRBJ2-7; possible D gene TRBD2, 5 bases. The CDR3 contains 14 residues. Trimming took 0 bases from V and 3 from J, leaving 10 bases between them. The V gene's germline CDR1 is SGHRS and CDR2 YFSETQ. CDR3 sequence reads: CASSLGLGSYEQYF. The CDR3 DNA follows: TGCGCCAGCAGCTTGGGTCTAGGGAGCTACGAGCAGTACTTC. The variable domain in full, with the rest retrieved from reference TRBV5-1 and TRBJ2-7, is KAGVTQTPRYLIKTRGQQVTLSCSPISGHRSVSWYQQTPGQGLQFLFEYFSETQRNKGNFPGRFSGRQFSNSRSEMNVSTLELGDSALYLCASSLGLGSYEQYFGPGTRLTVT.

The chain has TRBV3-1 (or the pseudogene TRBV3-2) and TRBJ1-2; no clear D gene. This CDR3 has 13 residues. In germline, CDR1 is LGHDT, CDR2 YNNKEL (reference sequence). The V end was cut by 0 bases, the J end by 5 bases, with 7 bases between. The CDR3 reads CASSQDPRYGYTF. The CDR3 DNA sequence: TGTGCCAGCAGCCAAGATCCGCGGTATGGCTACACCTTC.

In its sample, this clone was seen many times. This sequence joins TRBV30 and TRBJ1-2, with D unclear. CDR3 length: 12 residues. Trimming cost V 2 bases and J 8 bases, with 12 bases left between them. Germline assignment: CDR1 GTSNPN and CDR2 SVGIG (reference sequence). The CDR3 spells CAWSLDVRGYTF. The CDR3 DNA reads as TGTGCCTGGAGTCTAGACGTGAGAGGCTACACCTTC.

V gene TRBV7-8 combines with J gene TRBJ2-5; TRBD2 agrees at 7 bases. The J segment lost 1 base and the V segment lost 7 bases, leaving 18 bases of the junction unmatched. Looked up from germline, CDR1 is SGHVS and CDR2 is FQNEAQ. The CDR3 totals 18 residues. The CDR3 protein is CASTAGPRGGVSQETQYF. CDR3 bases: TGTGCCAGCACCGCCGGGCCCCGGGGAGGGGTATCCCAAGAGACCCAGTACTTC.

The CDR3 protein is CASSLAVGGGQETQYF. The CDR3 region has the DNA TGTGCCAGCAGCTTGGCCGTCGGGGGGGGCCAAGAGACCCAGTACTTC. V gene TRBV5-5 combines with J gene TRBJ2-5; 8 positions match TRBD2. This CDR3 region has 16 residues. V trimming: 0 bases; J trimming: 1 base; junction bases outside the gene matches: 5. Germline-derived CDR1 and CDR2 are SGHKS and YYEKEE (reference sequence).

The genes are TRBV5-1 and TRBJ1-3, with a weak D call TRBD1 (5 bases). The CDR3 loop spans 13 amino acids. Per germline, CDR1 SGHRS and CDR2 YFSETQ. Trimming cost V 4 bases and J 10 bases, with 15 bases left between them. CDR3 region: CASSVDGGSTIYF. In DNA, the CDR3 is TGCGCCAGCAGCGTGGACGGGGGGTCAACCATATATTTT.

The table lists this clone with a few counts. This sequence joins TRBV5-1 and TRBJ1-1; 8 nucleotides agree with TRBD1. V shed 4 bases and J 3 bases; nucleotides not matched to a gene: 8. This CDR3 comprises 15 residues. CDR1 is SGHRS and CDR2 is YFSETQ in the germline V gene. The CDR3 loop reads CASSPTGGQDTEAFF. DNA for the CDR3: TGCGCCAGCAGCCCCACCGGGGGACAGGACACTGAAGCTTTCTTT.

The rearrangement joins TRBV15 to TRBJ1-5; tentative D call: TRBD1 (6 bases). The ends were cut back, 0 bases at V and 4 bases at J, with 10 bases in the middle. CDR1 is LNHNV, CDR2 YYDKDF, per germline (reference sequence). CDR3 length equals 15 residues. As DNA, the CDR3 is TGTGCCACCAGCAGAGATCCAGGGGCAAATCAGCCCCAGCATTTT. Translated: CATSRDPGANQPQHF.

This chain links TRBV10-3 with TRBJ1-3; 8 positions agree with TRBD1. Germline loops: CDR1 ENHRY, CDR2 SYGVKD. V shed 10 bases and J 3 bases; nucleotides not matched to a gene: 8. The CDR3 runs to 14 residues. The CDR3 region has the DNA TGTGCCACCTCTGGACAGGGAGGTGGAAACACCATATATTTT. Residues: CATSGQGGGNTIYF.